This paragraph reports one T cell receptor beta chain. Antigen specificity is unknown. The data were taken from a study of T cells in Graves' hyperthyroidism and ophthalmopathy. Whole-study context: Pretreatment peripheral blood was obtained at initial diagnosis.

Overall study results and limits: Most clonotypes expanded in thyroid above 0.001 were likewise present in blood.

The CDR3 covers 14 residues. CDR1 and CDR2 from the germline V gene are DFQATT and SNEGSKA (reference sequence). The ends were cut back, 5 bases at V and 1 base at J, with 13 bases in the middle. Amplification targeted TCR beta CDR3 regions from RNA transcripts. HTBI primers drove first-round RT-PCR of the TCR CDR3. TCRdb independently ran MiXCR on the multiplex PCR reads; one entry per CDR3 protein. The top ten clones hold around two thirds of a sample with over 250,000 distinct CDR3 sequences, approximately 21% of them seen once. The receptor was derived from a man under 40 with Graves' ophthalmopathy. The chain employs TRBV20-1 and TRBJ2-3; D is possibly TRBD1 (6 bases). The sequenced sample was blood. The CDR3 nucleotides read TGCAGTGCTCCCACAGGGCGGGGCACAGATACGCAGTATTTT. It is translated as CSAPTGRGTDTQYF.